This T cell receptor (beta chain) was profiled in a study of control samples from healthy donors and cancer patients. The V segment lost 3 bases and the J segment 6 bases; nucleotides outside the gene matches: 5. The CDR3 is 13 amino acids. The germline CDR1 and CDR2 sequences are LNHNV and YYDKDF (reference sequence). TCRdb's copy holds only in-frame clones and misses some; the assay was immunoSEQ multiplex PCR. The table shows about 120,000 clones, with approximately 90% occurring only once. Sequenced material: blood. This TCR derives from a man between 40 and 49 years old in good health. The rearrangement uses TRBV15 and TRBJ2-7, with TRBD1 matching 7 bases. The CDR3, as DNA: TGTGCCACCAGCAGGGGACAGAGGGGCGAGCAGTACTTC. It encodes CATSRGQRGEQYF.